The T cell receptor (beta chain) under discussion was sequenced for a study of shared clonotypes between healthy human individuals. TCRdb keeps only in-frame clones here, not all; method: immunoSEQ multiplex PCR. Here the sample spans approximately 500,000 clones, 90% to 96% being singletons. Germline V gene lookup returns CDR1 SNHLY and CDR2 FYNNEI. This CDR3 is 15 amino acids long. V trimming: 6 bases; J trimming: 4 bases; junction bases outside the gene matches: 4. The source is a woman younger than 45 in good health. The specimen sequenced was naive CD4+ T cells sorted from blood. Subset indicated: CD45RA+ positively selected. The chain carries TRBV2 and TRBJ1-4, with 11 bases matching TRBD1. CDR3 coding DNA: TGTGCCAGCAGCCGGGACAGGGGGTATAATGAAAAACTGTTTTTT. Protein: CASSRDRGYNEKLFF.